The clone carrying this TCR beta chain was picked up many times. The same CDR3 also results from other DNA sequences found in this sample. These data come from a study of shared clonotypes between healthy human individuals. The data were produced by immunoSEQ multiplex PCR, yet TCRdb's version contains in-frame clones alone and is incomplete. The repertoire holds some 980,000 clones, 76% seen once, with about 1.5% in the top ten. Sequenced sample: memory CD4+ T cells sorted from blood. Regarding subset: CD45RA-negative fraction. The receptor's source is a man between 18 and 29 years old in good health.

CDR3 protein: CAWSVGGGGEKLFF. The CDR3 DNA reads as TGTGCCTGGAGTGTTGGGGGAGGGGGTGAAAAACTGTTTTTT. J is TRBJ1-4 and V is TRBV30; D is possibly TRBD1 (6 bases). There are 14 residues in the CDR3. The V end was cut by 0 bases, the J end by 7 bases, with 12 bases between. The V gene's germline CDR1 is GTSNPN and CDR2 SVGIG (reference sequence).